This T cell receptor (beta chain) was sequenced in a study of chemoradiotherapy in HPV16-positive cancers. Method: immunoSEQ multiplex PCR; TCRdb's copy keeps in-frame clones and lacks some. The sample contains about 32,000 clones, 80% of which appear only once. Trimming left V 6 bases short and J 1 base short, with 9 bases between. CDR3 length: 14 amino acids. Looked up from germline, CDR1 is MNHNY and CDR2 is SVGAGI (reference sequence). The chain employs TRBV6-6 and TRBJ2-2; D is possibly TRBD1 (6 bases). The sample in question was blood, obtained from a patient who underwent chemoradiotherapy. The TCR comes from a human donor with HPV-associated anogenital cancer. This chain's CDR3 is CASSSTGNTGELFF. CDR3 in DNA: TGTGCCAGCAGCTCGACAGGGAACACCGGGGAGCTGTTTTTT.